One sample yielded the 14 T cell receptor beta chains listed below, sequenced in a study of CD8 T cells in ankylosing spondylitis. In TCRdb, the 5' RACE reads were re-called with MiXCR into one record per CDR3 protein. The table includes 150,000 to 200,000 distinct CDR3 sequences, roughly 12% detected once. Sequencing input: blood, either unsorted or a sorted T cell fraction (not recorded which). These receptors were collected from a male donor with ankylosing spondylitis or in good health (not recorded which).

In its sample, this clonotype was seen many times. J is TRBJ2-2 and V is TRBV12-3 or TRBV12-4; maybe TRBD1 (5 bases). This CDR3 has 15 amino acids. Deletions cut 6 bases from V and 0 bases from J, with 11 bases between. CDR3 region: CASRQTAANTGELFF. CDR3 sequence (DNA): TGTGCCAGCAGACAGACAGCCGCGAACACCGGGGAGCTGTTTTTT.

This clonotype came up many times. The J gene is TRBJ2-1, the V gene TRBV9, with D perhaps TRBD1 or TRBD2 (7 bases each). Germline-derived CDR1 and CDR2 are SGDLS and YYNGEE. The CDR3 runs to 15 residues. Deletions cut 4 bases from V and 8 bases from J, with 19 bases between. The CDR3 reads CASSIRPTGRDEQFF. CDR3 coding DNA: TGTGCCAGCAGCATCCGCCCGACAGGGAGGGATGAGCAGTTCTTC.

This clonotype was detected a few times. The chain links TRBV10-1 to TRBJ2-7; possible D gene TRBD2, 5 bases. The germline gives CDR1 WNHNN, CDR2 SYGVQD (reference sequence). The V and J ends lost 7 bases and 8 bases respectively, with 18 bases between them. This CDR3 has 13 residues. The CDR3 sequence: CASTRTGTEKQYF. CDR3 DNA sequence: TGCGCCAGCACCCGCACGGGAACTGAGAAGCAGTACTTC.

Ten or more counts support this clonotype. This chain joins TRBV20-1 and TRBJ2-5; D ambiguous. Germline CDR1 is DFQATT and CDR2 is SNEGSKA (reference sequence). The CDR3 runs to 12 residues. V lost 3 bases and J lost 4, with 9 bases in between. As DNA, the CDR3 is TGCAGTGCTAGGTTGCCAGGAGAGACCCAGTACTTC. Translation: CSARLPGETQYF.

This clonotype was recorded a few times. This chain joins TRBV11-2 and TRBJ1-3; 8 bases line up with TRBD1. J gave up 1 base and V 1 base, and 12 bases lay outside the gene matches. The CDR3 is made up of 19 amino acids. CDR1 and CDR2 from the germline V gene are SGHAT and FQNNGV. CDR3 in amino acids: CASSLVTRDRGGSGNTIYF. CDR3 nucleotides: TGTGCCAGCAGCTTAGTAACCCGTGACAGGGGCGGTTCTGGAAACACCATATATTTT.

Concerning this clonotype: One junction end disagrees with the germline gene, perhaps due to a read error. This sequence joins TRBV25-1 and TRBJ1-2; D might be TRBD1 (5 bases). CDR1 MGHDK and CDR2 SYGVNS come from the germline V gene. The CDR3 covers 11 residues. DNA of the CDR3: TGTGCCAGCAGTGAATATAGGGACTTTTTCTTC. This translates into CASSEYRDFFF.

This clonotype was recorded at least ten times. J is TRBJ2-2 and V is TRBV11-2, with 7 bases lining up with TRBD2. Germline V gives CDR1 SGHAT, CDR2 FQNNGV. The V and J ends lost 0 bases and 6 bases, in that order; junction bases with no gene match: 19. The CDR3 has 20 amino acids. The CDR3 reads CASSLDTTPTTSARAGELFF. In DNA, the CDR3 is TGTGCCAGCAGCTTAGATACCACCCCAACCACTAGCGCTCGCGCCGGGGAGCTGTTTTTT.

The rearrangement joins TRBV7-2 to TRBJ2-7; D is undetermined. Looked up from germline, CDR1 is SGHTA and CDR2 is FQGNSA. CDR3 length: 14 amino acids. V lost 4 bases and J 6 bases, leaving 16 bases between the germline ends. CDR3 sequence reads: CASSSRPEVGEQYF. DNA for the CDR3: TGTGCCAGCAGCTCCCGTCCTGAGGTGGGCGAGCAGTACTTC.

Notes on this clonotype: Just one base apart from a much larger clone, this may be a read error. The chain employs TRBV5-6 and TRBJ1-1; possibly TRBD1 for D (5 bases). Germline V gives CDR1 SGHDT, CDR2 YYEEEE. This CDR3 has 12 amino acids. Trimming pared 2 bases from V and 12 bases from J, leaving 14 bases between. The CDR3 here is CASSFSGNETFF. For the CDR3, the DNA is TGTGCCAGCAGCTTTTCAGGGAACGAGACTTTCTTT.

This clonotype was detected many times. This chain uses TRBV20-1 with TRBJ2-7, with a possible D match to TRBD1 (6 bases). The V end was cut by 3 bases, the J end by 6 bases, with 12 bases between. The germline CDR1 and CDR2 sequences are DFQATT and SNEGSKA (reference sequence). There are 12 residues in the CDR3. The CDR3 bases are TGCAGTGCTAGTATCCCCAGGGGCGAGCAGTACTTC. Amino acid sequence: CSASIPRGEQYF.

Many counts were recorded for this clonotype. The J gene is TRBJ1-6, the V gene TRBV4-1, with D unresolved. This CDR3 spans 15 amino acids. The V gene lost 0 bases and the J gene lost 7 bases, with 10 bases spanning the gap. CDR1 MGHRA and CDR2 YSYEKL come from the germline V gene. CDR3 protein: CASSQDRKENSPLHF. DNA for the CDR3: TGCGCCAGCAGCCAAGATCGGAAGGAAAATTCACCCCTCCACTTT.

The chain couples TRBV28 to TRBJ2-5; 8 bases line up with TRBD1. From germline, CDR1 is MDHEN and CDR2 SYDVKM. The CDR3 sequence is 15 residues long. The V gene end was trimmed by 6 bases and the J gene end by 6 bases; junction bases not matched to a gene: 12. CDR3 coding DNA: TGTGCCAGCAGCCGACCAGGACAGGGTTTACAGACCCAGTACTTC. Translated, it gives CASSRPGQGLQTQYF.

This clonotype was observed a handful of times. This chain links TRBV5-1 with TRBJ2-5, with no clear D. The CDR3 contains 13 residues. V was cut by 3 bases and J by 3 bases, with 9 bases left in between. In germline, CDR1 is SGHRS, CDR2 YFSETQ. The CDR3 DNA sequence: TGCGCCAGCAGCTCCGCCATAAAAGAGACCCAGTACTTC. Protein product: CASSSAIKETQYF.

This clonotype was found many times. V usage is TRBV27 and J usage is TRBJ1-5; 9 bases agree with TRBD1. V was pared by 4 bases and J by 8 bases, with 6 bases of the junction left unmatched. The V gene's germline CDR1 is MNHEY and CDR2 SMNVEV (reference sequence). The CDR3 runs to 14 residues. Here the CDR3 reads CASSYGQGTEPQHF. CDR3 bases: TGTGCCAGCAGTTATGGACAGGGGACGGAGCCCCAGCATTTT.